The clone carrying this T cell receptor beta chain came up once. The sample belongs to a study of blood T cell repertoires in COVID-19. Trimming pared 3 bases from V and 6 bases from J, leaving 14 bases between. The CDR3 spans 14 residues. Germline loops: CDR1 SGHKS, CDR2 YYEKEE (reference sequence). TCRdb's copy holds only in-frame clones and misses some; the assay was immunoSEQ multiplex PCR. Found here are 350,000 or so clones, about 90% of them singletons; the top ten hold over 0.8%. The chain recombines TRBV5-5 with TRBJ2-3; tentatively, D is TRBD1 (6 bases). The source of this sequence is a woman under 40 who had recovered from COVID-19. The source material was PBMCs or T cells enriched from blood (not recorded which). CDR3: CASSSDTGWDTQYF. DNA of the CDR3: TGTGCCAGCAGCTCCGACACAGGGTGGGATACGCAGTATTTT.